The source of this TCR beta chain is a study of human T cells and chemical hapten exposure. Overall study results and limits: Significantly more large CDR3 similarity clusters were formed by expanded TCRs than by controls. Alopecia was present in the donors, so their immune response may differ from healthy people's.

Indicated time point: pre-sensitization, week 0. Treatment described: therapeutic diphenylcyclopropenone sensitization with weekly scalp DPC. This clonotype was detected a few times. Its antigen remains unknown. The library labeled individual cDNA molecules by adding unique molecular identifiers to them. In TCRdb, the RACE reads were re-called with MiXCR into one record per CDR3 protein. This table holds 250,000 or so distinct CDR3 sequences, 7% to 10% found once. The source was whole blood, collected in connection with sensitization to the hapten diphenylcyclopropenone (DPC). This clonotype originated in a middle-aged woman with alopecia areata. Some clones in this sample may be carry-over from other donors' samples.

CDR3 sequence (DNA): TGTGCCACCGGGGTCAACAATGAGCAGTTCTTC. It yields the protein CATGVNNEQFF. This rearrangement joins TRBV10-3 to TRBJ2-1; TRBD2 might be the D (5 bases). Germline V lookup: CDR1 ENHRY, CDR2 SYGVKD. The CDR3 is 11 residues long. The V gene lost 10 bases and the J gene lost 5 bases, with 9 bases spanning the gap.